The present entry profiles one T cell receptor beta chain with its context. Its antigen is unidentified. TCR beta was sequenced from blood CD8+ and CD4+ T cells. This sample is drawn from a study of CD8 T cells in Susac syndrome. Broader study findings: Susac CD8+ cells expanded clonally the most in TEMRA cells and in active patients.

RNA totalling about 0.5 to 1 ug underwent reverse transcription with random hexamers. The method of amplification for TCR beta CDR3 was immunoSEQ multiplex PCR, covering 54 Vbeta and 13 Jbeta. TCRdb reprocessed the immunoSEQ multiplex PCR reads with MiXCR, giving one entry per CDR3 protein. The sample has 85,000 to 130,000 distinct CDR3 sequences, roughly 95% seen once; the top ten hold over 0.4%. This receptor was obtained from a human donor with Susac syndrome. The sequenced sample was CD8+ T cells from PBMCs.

The CDR3 region has the DNA TGTGCCACCGGACTACGCCCGGACCCCTATAATTCACCCCTCCACTTT. It is translated as CATGLRPDPYNSPLHF. The gene calls are TRBV24-1 and TRBJ1-6, with unresolved D. In germline, CDR1 is KGHDR, CDR2 SFDVKD. With 9 bases removed from V and 2 bases from J, the gap between germline ends came to 16 bases. The CDR3 contains 16 residues.